One and the same sample provided the 7 T cell receptor beta chains below, sequenced in a study of response to subunit inactivated influenza vaccine. TCRdb reprocessed the RT-PCR reads with MiXCR, giving one entry per CDR3 protein. The sample includes hundreds of thousands of distinct CDR3 sequences, 18% of them seen just once. Sequenced material: PBMCs from blood, taken 5 to 6 days after vaccination. The source is a man aged 45-60 years who received an inactivated influenza vaccine.

The chain employs TRBV25-1 and TRBJ2-2; 9 nucleotides agree with TRBD2. The CDR3 is made up of 15 amino acids. The germline V gene encodes CDR1 MGHDK and CDR2 SYGVNS. V trimming: 5 bases; J trimming: 4 bases; junction bases outside the gene matches: 5. CDR3 nucleotide sequence: TGTGCCAGCAGTAGGAAACTAGCGGGCACCGGGGAGCTGTTTTTT. This encodes CASSRKLAGTGELFF.

There are many counts of this clonotype. This chain links TRBV20-1 with TRBJ1-4; the match to TRBD1 covers 7 bases. This CDR3 spans 13 amino acids. The germline V gene has CDR1 DFQATT and CDR2 SNEGSKA (reference sequence). The junction had 1 base not matched to a gene; V was cut back by 1 base and J by 5 bases. The DNA of the CDR3 is TGCAGTGCTAGAGTCAGGGGGAATGAAAAACTGTTTTTT. This encodes CSARVRGNEKLFF.

The chain joins TRBV5-5 to TRBJ2-5, with D possibly matching TRBD2 (5 bases). V lost 5 bases and J lost 1, with 21 bases in between. The CDR3 is made up of 17 amino acids. From germline, CDR1 is SGHKS and CDR2 YYEKEE (reference sequence). The CDR3 region has the DNA TGTGCCAGCAGTCTCACACTGGGGAGTAGGGCCCAAGAGACCCAGTACTTC. It yields the protein CASSLTLGSRAQETQYF.

The chain employs TRBV3-1 and TRBJ2-1; D ambiguous. The CDR3 has 9 amino acids. The germline V gene has CDR1 LGHDT and CDR2 YNNKEL (reference sequence). The V end lost 9 bases, the J end lost 9 bases, and 6 bases lay between the germline ends. This CDR3 is CARYTEQFF. CDR3 sequence (DNA): TGTGCCAGGTATACTGAGCAGTTCTTC.

There are a few counts of this clonotype. This chain joins TRBV7-6 and TRBJ2-7; D not certain. V lost 1 base, J lost 3 bases, and 13 bases lay in between. The CDR3 consists of 15 residues. Germline values: CDR1 SGHVS, CDR2 FNYEAQ. The CDR3 DNA reads TGTGCCAGCAGCTTAGGGACGGCCCTCCTCTACGAGCAGTACTTC. Protein: CASSLGTALLYEQYF.

This clonotype was recorded a few times. The rearrangement uses TRBV29-1 and TRBJ2-7, with TRBD1 identical over 9 bases. Unmatched junction bases numbered 8, after V lost 6 bases and J lost 2 bases. The CDR3 has 14 amino acids. Germline CDR1 SQVTM, CDR2 ANQGSEA. As DNA, the CDR3 is TGCAGCGTCGACCCCGGGACAGGGACCTACGAGCAGTACTTC. Its translation is CSVDPGTGTYEQYF.

V usage is TRBV20-1 and J usage is TRBJ2-1, with a weak D call TRBD2 (6 bases). V lost 1 base to trimming and J lost 10 bases, with 26 bases between them. CDR1 and CDR2 from the germline V gene are DFQATT and SNEGSKA (reference sequence). This CDR3 comprises 17 residues. The chain's CDR3 is CSARGLLPSAHPTEQFF. CDR3 coding DNA: TGCAGTGCTAGAGGGTTATTACCTAGCGCCCACCCGACGGAGCAGTTCTTC.